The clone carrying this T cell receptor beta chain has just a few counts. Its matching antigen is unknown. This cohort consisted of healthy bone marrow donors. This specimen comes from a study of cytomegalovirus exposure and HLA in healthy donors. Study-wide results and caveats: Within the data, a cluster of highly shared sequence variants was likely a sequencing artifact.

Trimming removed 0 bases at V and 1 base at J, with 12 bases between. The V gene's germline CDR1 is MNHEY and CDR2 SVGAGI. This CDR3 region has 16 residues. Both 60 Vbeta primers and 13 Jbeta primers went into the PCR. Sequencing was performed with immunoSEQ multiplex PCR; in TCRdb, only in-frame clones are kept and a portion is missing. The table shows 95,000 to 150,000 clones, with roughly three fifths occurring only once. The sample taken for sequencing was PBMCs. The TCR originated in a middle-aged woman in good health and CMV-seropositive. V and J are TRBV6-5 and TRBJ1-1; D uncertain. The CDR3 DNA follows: TGTGCCAGCAGTTACTCCACTGTTACAGCGAACACTGAAGCTTTCTTT. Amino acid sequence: CASSYSTVTANTEAFF.